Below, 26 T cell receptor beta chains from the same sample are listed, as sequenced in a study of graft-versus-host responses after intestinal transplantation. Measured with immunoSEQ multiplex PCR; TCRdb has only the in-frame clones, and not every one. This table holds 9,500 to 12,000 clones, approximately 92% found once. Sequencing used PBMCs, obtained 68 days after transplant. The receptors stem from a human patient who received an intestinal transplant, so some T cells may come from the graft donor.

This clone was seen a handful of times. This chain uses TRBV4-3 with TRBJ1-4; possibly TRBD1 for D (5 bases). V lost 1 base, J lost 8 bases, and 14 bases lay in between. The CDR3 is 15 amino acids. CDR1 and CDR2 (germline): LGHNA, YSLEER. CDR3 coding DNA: TGCGCCAGCAGCCAAGTTGGGGGTCTTGGGGAAAAACTGTTTTTT. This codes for CASSQVGGLGEKLFF.

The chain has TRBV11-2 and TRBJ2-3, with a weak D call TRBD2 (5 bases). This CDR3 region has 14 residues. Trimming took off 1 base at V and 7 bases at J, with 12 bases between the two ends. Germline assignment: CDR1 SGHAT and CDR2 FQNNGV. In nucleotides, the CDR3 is TGTGCCAGCAGCTTAGCCCAACCGGGAAATACGCAGTATTTT. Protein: CASSLAQPGNTQYF.

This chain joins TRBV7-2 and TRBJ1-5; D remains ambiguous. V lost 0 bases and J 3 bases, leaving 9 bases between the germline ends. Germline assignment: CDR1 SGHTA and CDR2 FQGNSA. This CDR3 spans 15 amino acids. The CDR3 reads CASSLALTNNQPQHF. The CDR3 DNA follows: TGTGCCAGCAGCTTAGCGCTTACAAACAATCAGCCCCAGCATTTT.

In nucleotides, the CDR3 is TGTGCCAGCGCAGTCGACAGGGTGGGGGAGACCCAGTACTTC. This sequence encodes CASAVDRVGETQYF. The chain employs TRBV27 and TRBJ2-5; 7 nucleotides agree with TRBD1. In germline, CDR1 is MNHEY, CDR2 SMNVEV (reference sequence). Trimming removed 8 bases from V and 5 bases from J; junction bases left unmatched: 11. The CDR3 spans 14 residues.

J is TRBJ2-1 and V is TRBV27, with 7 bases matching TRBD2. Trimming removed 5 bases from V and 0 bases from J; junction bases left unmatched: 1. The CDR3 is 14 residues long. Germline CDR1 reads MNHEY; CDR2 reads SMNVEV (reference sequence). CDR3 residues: CASSSGNSYNEQFF. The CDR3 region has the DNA TGTGCCAGCAGTAGCGGGAACTCCTACAATGAGCAGTTCTTC.

The CDR3 DNA reads TGTGCCAGTAGTAAGGCCAGGGTGATTGCGACTGAAGCTTTCTTT. Its protein product is CASSKARVIATEAFF. V usage is TRBV19 and J usage is TRBJ1-1; D is perhaps TRBD1 (5 bases). The CDR3 is 15 residues long. The ends were cut back, 4 bases at V and 5 bases at J, with 17 bases in the middle. The germline V gene has CDR1 LNHDA and CDR2 SQIVND (reference sequence).

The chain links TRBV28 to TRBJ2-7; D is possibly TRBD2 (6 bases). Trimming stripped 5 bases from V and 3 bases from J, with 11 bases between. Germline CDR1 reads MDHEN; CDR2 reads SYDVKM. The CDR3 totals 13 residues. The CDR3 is CASSPGLYYEQYF. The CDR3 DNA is TGTGCCAGCAGTCCGGGACTGTACTACGAGCAGTACTTC.

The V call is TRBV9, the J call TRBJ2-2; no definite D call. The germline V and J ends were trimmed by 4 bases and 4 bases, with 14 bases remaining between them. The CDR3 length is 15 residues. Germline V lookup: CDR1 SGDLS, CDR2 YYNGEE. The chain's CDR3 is CASSSLETGTGELFF. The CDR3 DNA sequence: TGTGCCAGCAGCTCTCTGGAAACTGGCACCGGGGAGCTGTTTTTT.

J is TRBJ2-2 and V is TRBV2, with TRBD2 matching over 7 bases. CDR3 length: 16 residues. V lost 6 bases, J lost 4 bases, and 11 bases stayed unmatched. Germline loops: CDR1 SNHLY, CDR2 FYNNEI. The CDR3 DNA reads TGTGCCAGCAGCCGAGGACTAGTCGACGGCACCGGGGAGCTGTTTTTT. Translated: CASSRGLVDGTGELFF.

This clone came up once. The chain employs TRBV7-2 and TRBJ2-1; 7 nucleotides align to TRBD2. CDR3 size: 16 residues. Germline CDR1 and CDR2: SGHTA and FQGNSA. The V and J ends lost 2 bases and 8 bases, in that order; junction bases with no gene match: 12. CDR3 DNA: TGTGCCAGCAGCTTATCGTGGCGGGAGTGGAGGGATGAGCAGTTCTTC. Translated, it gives CASSLSWREWRDEQFF.

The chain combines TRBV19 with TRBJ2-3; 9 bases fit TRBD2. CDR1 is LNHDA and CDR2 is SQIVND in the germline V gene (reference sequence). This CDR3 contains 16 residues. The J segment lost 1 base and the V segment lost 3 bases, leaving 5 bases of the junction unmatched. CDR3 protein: CASSIIAGEGTDTQYF. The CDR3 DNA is TGTGCCAGTAGTATTATAGCGGGAGAAGGCACAGATACGCAGTATTTT. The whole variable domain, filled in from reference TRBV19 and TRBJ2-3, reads DGGITQSPKYLFRKEGQNVTLSCEQNLNHDAMYWYRQDPGQGLRLIYYSQIVNDFQKGDIAEGYSVSREKKESFPLTVTSAQKNPTAFYLCASSIIAGEGTDTQYFGPGTRLTVL.

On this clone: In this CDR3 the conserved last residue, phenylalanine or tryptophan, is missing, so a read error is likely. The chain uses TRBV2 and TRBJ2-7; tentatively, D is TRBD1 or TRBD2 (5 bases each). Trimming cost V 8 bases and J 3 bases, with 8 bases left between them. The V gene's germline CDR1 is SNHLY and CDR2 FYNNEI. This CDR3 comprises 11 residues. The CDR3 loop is CASRDGYEQYL. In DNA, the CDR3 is TGTGCCAGCCGGGACGGCTACGAGCAGTACCTC.

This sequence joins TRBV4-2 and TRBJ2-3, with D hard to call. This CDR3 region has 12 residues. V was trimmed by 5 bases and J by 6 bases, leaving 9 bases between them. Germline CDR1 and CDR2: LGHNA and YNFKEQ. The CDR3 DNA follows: TGTGCCAGCAGCGCAATGGGGGATACGCAGTATTTT. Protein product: CASSAMGDTQYF.

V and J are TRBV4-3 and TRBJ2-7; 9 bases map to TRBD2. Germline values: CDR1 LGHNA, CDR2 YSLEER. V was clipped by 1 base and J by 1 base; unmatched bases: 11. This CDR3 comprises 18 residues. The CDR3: CASSQGLSTSGLSYEQYF. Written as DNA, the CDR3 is TGCGCCAGCAGCCAAGGTCTTTCGACTAGCGGCCTGTCCTACGAGCAGTACTTC.

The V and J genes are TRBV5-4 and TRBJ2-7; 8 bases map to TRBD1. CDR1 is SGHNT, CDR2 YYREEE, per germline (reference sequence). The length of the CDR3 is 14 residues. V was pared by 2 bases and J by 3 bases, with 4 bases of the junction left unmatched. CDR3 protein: CASSFGTGDYEQYF. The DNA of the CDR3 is TGTGCCAGCAGCTTTGGGACAGGAGACTACGAGCAGTACTTC.

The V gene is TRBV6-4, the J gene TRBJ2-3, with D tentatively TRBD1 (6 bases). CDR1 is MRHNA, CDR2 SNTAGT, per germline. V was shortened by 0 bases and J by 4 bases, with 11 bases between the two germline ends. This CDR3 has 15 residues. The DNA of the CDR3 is TGTGCCAGCAGTGACTCAGGGACACCGGCAGATACGCAGTATTTT. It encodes CASSDSGTPADTQYF.

The CDR3 loop is CASSPQGASNQPQHF. In DNA form, the CDR3 reads TGTGCCAGTAGTCCTCAGGGGGCTAGCAATCAGCCCCAGCATTTT. The rearrangement uses TRBV19 and TRBJ1-5; 8 bases fit TRBD1. The CDR3 has 15 amino acids. Germline trimming cut 5 bases from V and 0 bases from J; bases unmatched to any gene: 3. Per germline, CDR1 LNHDA and CDR2 SQIVND (reference sequence).

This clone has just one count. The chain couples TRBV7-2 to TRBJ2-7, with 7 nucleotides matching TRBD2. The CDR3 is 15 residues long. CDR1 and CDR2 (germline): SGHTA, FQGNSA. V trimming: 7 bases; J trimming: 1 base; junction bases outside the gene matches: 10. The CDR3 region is CASTSRSSGSYEQYF. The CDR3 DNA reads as TGTGCCAGCACCTCGAGGTCTAGCGGTTCCTACGAGCAGTACTTC.

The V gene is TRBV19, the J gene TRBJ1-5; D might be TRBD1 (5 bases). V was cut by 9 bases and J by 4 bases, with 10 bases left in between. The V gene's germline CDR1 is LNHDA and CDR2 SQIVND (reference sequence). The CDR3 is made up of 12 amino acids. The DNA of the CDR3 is TGTGCCAGCCTTGGGGGAAATCAGCCCCAGCATTTT. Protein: CASLGGNQPQHF.

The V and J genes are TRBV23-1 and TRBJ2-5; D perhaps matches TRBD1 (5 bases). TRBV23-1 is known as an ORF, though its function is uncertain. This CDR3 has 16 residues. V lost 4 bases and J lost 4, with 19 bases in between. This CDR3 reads CASSPLPTGDGETQYF. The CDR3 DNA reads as TGCGCCAGCAGTCCACTCCCCACAGGAGACGGAGAGACCCAGTACTTC.

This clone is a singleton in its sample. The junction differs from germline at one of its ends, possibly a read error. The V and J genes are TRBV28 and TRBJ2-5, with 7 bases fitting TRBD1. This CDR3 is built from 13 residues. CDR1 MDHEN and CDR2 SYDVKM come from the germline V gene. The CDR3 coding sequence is TGTGCCGGCGGGCACAGGGGTCAAGAGACCCGGTACTTC. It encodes CAGGHRGQETRYF. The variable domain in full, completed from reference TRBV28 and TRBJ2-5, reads DVKVTQSSRYLVKRTGEKVFLECVQDMDHENMFWYRQDPGLGLRLIYFSYDVKMKEKGDIPEGYSVSREKKERFSLILESASTNQTSMYLCAGGHRGQETRYFGPGTRLLVL.

The CDR3 DNA sequence: TGTGCCAGTAGTATGGGGGGTGAGGGCTATGGCTACACCTTC. Its protein product is CASSMGGEGYGYTF. The rearrangement uses TRBV19 and TRBJ1-2, with a tentative D call TRBD1 (5 bases). The ends were cut back, 3 bases at V and 4 bases at J, with 12 bases in the middle. CDR1 LNHDA and CDR2 SQIVND come from the germline V gene (reference sequence). This CDR3 region has 14 residues.

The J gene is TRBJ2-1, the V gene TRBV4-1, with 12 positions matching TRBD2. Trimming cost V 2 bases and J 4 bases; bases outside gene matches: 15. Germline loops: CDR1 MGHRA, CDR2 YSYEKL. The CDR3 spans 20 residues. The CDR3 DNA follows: TGCGCCAGCAGCCAAACCGGGACTAGCGGGTGGCCAGAACCATACAATGAGCAGTTCTTC. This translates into CASSQTGTSGWPEPYNEQFF.

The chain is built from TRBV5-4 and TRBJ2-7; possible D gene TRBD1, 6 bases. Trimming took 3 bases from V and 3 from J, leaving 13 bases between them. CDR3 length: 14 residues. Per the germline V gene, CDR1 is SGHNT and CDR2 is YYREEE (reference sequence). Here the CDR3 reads CASSSGELVYEQYF. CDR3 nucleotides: TGTGCCAGCAGCTCAGGGGAGTTGGTCTACGAGCAGTACTTC.

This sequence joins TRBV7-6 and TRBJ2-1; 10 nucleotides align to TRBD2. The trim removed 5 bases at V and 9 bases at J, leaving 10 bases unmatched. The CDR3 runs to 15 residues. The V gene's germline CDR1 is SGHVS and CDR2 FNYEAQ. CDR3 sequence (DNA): TGTGCCAGCAGCACCGCCGGGACTAGCGTGGGTGAGCAGTTCTTC. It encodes CASSTAGTSVGEQFF.

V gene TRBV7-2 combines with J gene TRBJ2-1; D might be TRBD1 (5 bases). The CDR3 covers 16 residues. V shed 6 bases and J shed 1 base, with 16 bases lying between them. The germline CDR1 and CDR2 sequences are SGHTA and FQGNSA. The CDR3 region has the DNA TGTGCCAGCAGGGCCCGGTGGGGCCCTTCCTACAATGAGCAGTTCTTC. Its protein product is CASRARWGPSYNEQFF. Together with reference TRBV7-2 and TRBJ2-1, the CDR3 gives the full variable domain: GAGVSQSPSNKVTEKGKDVELRCDPISGHTALYWYRQSLGQGLEFLIYFQGNSAPDKSGLPSDRFSAERTGGSVSTLTIQRTQQEDSAVYLCASRARWGPSYNEQFFGPGTRLTVL.